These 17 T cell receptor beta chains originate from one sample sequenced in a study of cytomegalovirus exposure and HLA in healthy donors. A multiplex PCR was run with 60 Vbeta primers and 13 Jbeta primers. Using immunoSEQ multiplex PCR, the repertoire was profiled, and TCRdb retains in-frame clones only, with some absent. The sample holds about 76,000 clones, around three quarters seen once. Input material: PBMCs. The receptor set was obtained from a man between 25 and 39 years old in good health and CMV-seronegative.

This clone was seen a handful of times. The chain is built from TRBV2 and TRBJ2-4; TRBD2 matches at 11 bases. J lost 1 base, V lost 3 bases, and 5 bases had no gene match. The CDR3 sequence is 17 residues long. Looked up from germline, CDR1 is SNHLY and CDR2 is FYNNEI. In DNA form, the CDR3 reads TGTGCCAGCAGTGATACTAGCGGGAGCGCGGCCAAAAACATTCAGTACTTC. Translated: CASSDTSGSAAKNIQYF. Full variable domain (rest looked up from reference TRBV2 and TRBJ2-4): EPEVTQTPSHQVTQMGQEVILRCVPISNHLYFYWYRQILGQKVEFLVSFYNNEISEKSEIFDDQFSVERPDGSNFTLKIRSTKLEDSAMYFCASSDTSGSAAKNIQYFGAGTRLSVL.

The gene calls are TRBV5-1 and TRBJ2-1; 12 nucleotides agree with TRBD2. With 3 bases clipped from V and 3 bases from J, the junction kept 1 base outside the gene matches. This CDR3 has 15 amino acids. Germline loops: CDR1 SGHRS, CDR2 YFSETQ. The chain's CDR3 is CASSSGLAGYNEQFF. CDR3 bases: TGCGCCAGCAGCTCGGGACTAGCGGGCTACAATGAGCAGTTCTTC.

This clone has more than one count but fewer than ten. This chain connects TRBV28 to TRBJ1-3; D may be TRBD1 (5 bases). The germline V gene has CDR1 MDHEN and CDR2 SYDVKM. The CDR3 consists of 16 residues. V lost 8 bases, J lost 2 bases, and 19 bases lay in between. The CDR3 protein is CASRAPVGGTGNTIYF. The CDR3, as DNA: TGTGCCAGCCGCGCCCCCGTGGGGGGTACTGGAAACACCATATATTTT.

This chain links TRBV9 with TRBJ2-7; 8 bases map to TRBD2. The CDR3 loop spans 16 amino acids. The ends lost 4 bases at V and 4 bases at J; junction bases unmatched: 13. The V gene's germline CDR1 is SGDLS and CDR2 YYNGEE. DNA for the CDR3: TGTGCCAGCAGCCCCCGAGACGGGGGGGGCGCGTACGAGCAGTACTTC. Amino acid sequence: CASSPRDGGGAYEQYF. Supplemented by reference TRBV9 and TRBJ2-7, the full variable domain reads DSGVTQTPKHLITATGQRVTLRCSPRSGDLSVYWYQQSLDQGLQFLIQYYNGEERAKGNILERFSAQQFPDLHSELNLSSLELGDSALYFCASSPRDGGGAYEQYFGPGTRLTVT.

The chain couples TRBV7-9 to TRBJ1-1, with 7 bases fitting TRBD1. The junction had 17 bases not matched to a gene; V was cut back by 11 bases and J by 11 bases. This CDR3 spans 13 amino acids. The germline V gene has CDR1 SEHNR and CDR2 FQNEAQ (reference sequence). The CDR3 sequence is CAGTNSKGQEAFF. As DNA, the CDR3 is TGTGCCGGCACCAACAGCAAAGGACAGGAGGCTTTCTTT.

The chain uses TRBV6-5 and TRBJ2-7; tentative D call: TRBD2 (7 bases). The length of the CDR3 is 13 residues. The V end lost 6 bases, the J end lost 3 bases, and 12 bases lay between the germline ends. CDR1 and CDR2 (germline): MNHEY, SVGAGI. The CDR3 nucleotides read TGTGCCAGCAGCAAAGGGGGGGTCTACGAGCAGTACTTC. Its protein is CASSKGGVYEQYF.

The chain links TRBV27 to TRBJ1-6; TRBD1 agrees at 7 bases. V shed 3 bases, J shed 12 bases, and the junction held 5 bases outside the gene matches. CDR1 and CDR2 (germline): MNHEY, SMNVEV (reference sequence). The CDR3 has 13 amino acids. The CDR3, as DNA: TGTGCCAGCAGTTTCCTGGACAGGAAACCCCTCCACTTT. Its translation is CASSFLDRKPLHF.

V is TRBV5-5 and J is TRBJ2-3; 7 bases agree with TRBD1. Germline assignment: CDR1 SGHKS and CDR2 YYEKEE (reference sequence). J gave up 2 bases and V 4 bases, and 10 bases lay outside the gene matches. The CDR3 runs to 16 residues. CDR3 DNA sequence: TGTGCCAGCAGCCCGCCAATGGGACAGCTCACAGATACGCAGTATTTT. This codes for CASSPPMGQLTDTQYF. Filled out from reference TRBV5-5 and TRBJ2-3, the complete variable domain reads DAGVTQSPTHLIKTRGQQVTLRCSPISGHKSVSWYQQVLGQGPQFIFQYYEKEERGRGNFPDRFSARQFPNYSSELNVNALLLGDSALYLCASSPPMGQLTDTQYFGPGTRLTVL.

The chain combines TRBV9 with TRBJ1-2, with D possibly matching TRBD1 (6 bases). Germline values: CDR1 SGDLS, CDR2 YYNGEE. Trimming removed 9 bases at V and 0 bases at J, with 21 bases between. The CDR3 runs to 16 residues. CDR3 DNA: TGTGCCACCCCCCGGGGGGGCCCCCCTGCTAACTATGGCTACACCTTC. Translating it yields CATPRGGPPANYGYTF.

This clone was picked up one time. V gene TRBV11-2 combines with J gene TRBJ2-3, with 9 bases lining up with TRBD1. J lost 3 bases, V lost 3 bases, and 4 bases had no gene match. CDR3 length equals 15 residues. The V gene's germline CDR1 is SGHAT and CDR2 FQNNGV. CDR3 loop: CASSFRTGATDTQYF. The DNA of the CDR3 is TGTGCCAGCAGCTTTCGGACAGGGGCAACAGATACGCAGTATTTT.

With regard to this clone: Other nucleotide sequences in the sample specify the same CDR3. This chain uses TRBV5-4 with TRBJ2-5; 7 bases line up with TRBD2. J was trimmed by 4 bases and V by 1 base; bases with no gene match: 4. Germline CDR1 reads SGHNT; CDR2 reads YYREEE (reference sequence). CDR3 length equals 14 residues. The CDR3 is CASSLRREGETQYF. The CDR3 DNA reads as TGTGCCAGCAGCTTGAGGAGGGAGGGAGAGACCCAGTACTTC.

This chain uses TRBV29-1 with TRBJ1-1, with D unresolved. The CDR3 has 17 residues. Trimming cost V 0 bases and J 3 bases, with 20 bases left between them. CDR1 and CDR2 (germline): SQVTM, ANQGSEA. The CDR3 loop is CSVEDLISMREHTEAFF. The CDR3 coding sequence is TGCAGCGTTGAAGATCTAATTAGTATGAGGGAGCACACTGAAGCTTTCTTT.

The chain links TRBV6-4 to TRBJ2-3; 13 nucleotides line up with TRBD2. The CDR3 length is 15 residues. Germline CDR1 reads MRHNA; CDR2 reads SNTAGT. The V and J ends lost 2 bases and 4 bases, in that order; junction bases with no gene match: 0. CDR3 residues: CASSDTSGGADTQYF. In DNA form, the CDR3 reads TGTGCCAGCAGTGACACTAGCGGGGGGGCAGATACGCAGTATTTT.

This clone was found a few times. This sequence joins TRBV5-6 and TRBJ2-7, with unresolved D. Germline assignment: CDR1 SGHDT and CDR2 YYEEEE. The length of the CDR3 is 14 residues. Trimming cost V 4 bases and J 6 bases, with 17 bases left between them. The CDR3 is CASSPGNGLREQYF. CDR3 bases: TGTGCCAGCAGCCCAGGTAATGGTCTTCGCGAGCAGTACTTC.

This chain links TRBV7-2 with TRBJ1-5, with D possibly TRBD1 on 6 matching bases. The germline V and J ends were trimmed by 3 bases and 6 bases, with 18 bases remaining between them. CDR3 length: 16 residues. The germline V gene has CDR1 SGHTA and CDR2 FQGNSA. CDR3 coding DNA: TGTGCCAGCAGCTTGGGAGGGGGGCGCCGAGTTCAGCCCCAGCATTTT. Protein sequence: CASSLGGGRRVQPQHF.

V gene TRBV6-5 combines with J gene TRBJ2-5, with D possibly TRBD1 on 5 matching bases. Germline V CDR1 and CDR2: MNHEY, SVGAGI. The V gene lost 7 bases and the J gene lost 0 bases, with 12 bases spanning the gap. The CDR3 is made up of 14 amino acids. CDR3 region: CASTRARDQETQYF. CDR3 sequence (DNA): TGTGCCAGCACCAGGGCCAGGGACCAAGAGACCCAGTACTTC.

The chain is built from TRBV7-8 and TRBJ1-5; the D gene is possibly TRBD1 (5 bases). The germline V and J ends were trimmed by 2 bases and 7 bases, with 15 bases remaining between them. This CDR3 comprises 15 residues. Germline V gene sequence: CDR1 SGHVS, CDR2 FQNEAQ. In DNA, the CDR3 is TGTGCCAGCAGCTTAAGTGGGACCGGGAGGCAGCCCCAGCATTTT. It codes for CASSLSGTGRQPQHF.